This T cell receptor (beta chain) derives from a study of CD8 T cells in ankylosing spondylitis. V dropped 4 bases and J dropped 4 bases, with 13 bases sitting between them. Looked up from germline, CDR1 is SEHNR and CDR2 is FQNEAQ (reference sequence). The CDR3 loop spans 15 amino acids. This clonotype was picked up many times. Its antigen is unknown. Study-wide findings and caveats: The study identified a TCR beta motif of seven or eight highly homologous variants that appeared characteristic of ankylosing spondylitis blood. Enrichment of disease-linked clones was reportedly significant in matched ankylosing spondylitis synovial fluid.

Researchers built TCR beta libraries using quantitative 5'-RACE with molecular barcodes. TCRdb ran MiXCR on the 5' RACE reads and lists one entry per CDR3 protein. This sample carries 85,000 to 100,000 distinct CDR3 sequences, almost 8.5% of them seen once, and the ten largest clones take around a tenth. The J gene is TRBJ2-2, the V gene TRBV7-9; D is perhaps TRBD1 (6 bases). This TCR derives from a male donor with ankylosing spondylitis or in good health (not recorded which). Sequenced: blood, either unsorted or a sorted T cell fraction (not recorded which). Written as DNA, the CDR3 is TGTGCCAGCAGCTCCTCCGACAGGAGCACCGGGGAGCTGTTTTTT. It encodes CASSSSDRSTGELFF.